The 10 T cell receptor beta chains in this list originate from one sample, sequenced in a study of T cells in Graves' hyperthyroidism and ophthalmopathy. TCR beta CDR3 regions were amplified from RNA transcripts. The TCR CDR3 was amplified in a first-round RT-PCR using the HTBI primer set. One entry per CDR3 protein, called by TCRdb with MiXCR from the multiplex PCR reads. The sample has hundreds of thousands of distinct CDR3 sequences; over 35% are singletons. The sample taken for sequencing was blood. Receptors were obtained from a man in his late teens or twenties with Graves' hyperthyroidism.

The table lists this clonotype with many counts. The chain recombines TRBV2 with TRBJ2-2; D not certain. Germline CDR1 reads SNHLY; CDR2 reads FYNNEI. This CDR3 comprises 13 residues. The V end lost 6 bases, the J end lost 6 bases, and 11 bases lay between the germline ends. CDR3 loop: CASSLEDAGELFF. DNA for the CDR3: TGTGCCAGCAGCCTTGAGGATGCCGGGGAGCTGTTTTTT.

The genes are TRBV5-1 and TRBJ2-3, with 7 nucleotides matching TRBD1. V shed 2 bases and J 3 bases; nucleotides not matched to a gene: 6. CDR1 and CDR2 (germline): SGHRS, YFSETQ. The CDR3 has 15 residues. The CDR3 nucleotides read TGCGCCAGCAGCTTCCGGACAGGTTCGACAGATACGCAGTATTTT. Translation: CASSFRTGSTDTQYF.

This chain joins TRBV24-1 and TRBJ1-1, with TRBD1 identical over 9 bases. Germline V gene sequence: CDR1 KGHDR, CDR2 SFDVKD. The J segment lost 6 bases and the V segment lost 9 bases, leaving 7 bases of the junction unmatched. This CDR3 has 13 amino acids. The CDR3 loop is CATSGTGFPEAFF. CDR3 DNA: TGTGCCACCTCCGGGACAGGGTTTCCTGAAGCTTTCTTT.

This clonotype was observed many times. This chain connects TRBV2 to TRBJ2-2; D is ambiguous. The CDR3 sequence is 15 residues long. Germline V CDR1 and CDR2: SNHLY, FYNNEI. V was clipped by 5 bases and J by 1 base, with 11 bases between them. The CDR3 region is CASSPQTQNTGELFF. CDR3 in DNA: TGTGCCAGCAGTCCCCAAACACAGAACACCGGGGAGCTGTTTTTT.

The sample holds many counts of this clonotype. The J gene is TRBJ1-4, the V gene TRBV2; 7 bases fit TRBD1. This CDR3 has 13 amino acids. V was pared by 5 bases and J by 11 bases, with 8 bases of the junction left unmatched. CDR1 is SNHLY, CDR2 FYNNEI, per germline. The chain's CDR3 is CASSFGTEGKLFF. CDR3 DNA: TGTGCCAGCAGTTTCGGGACAGAAGGCAAACTGTTTTTT.

This chain connects TRBV2 to TRBJ2-5; the match to TRBD2 covers 7 bases. Germline V CDR1 and CDR2: SNHLY, FYNNEI. V lost 11 bases and J lost 5; bases outside the gene matches: 8. The CDR3 loop spans 12 amino acids. The CDR3 sequence is CARGVGTETQYF. The DNA for the CDR3 is TGTGCCCGGGGGGTGGGGACGGAGACCCAGTACTTC.

Many counts were recorded for this clonotype. The chain recombines TRBV10-3 with TRBJ1-6; D not certain. V was shortened by 2 bases and J by 6 bases, with 11 bases between the two germline ends. Germline values: CDR1 ENHRY, CDR2 SYGVKD. CDR3 length equals 15 residues. CDR3 amino acids: CAISETLDGNSPLHF. CDR3 coding DNA: TGTGCCATCAGTGAGACTCTGGACGGTAATTCACCCCTCCACTTT.

DNA for the CDR3: TGTGCCAGCAGCGTAGAGGGGGACGCCTCCTACGAGCAGTACTTC. It codes for CASSVEGDASYEQYF. The rearrangement joins TRBV9 to TRBJ2-7; D is perhaps TRBD1 (6 bases). V lost 0 bases and J lost 0, with 10 bases in between. This CDR3 is 15 amino acids long. Germline V gene lookup returns CDR1 SGDLS and CDR2 YYNGEE.

V and J are TRBV10-3 and TRBJ1-5; D call uncertain. CDR1 and CDR2 (germline): ENHRY, SYGVKD. Trimming stripped 4 bases from V and 14 bases from J, with 18 bases between. The CDR3 runs to 13 residues. The CDR3 sequence is CAISGTSGAYEHF. The CDR3, as DNA: TGTGCCATCAGTGGGACTAGCGGAGCTTACGAGCATTTT.

This clonotype was seen more than once but under ten times. One junction end disagrees with the germline gene, perhaps due to a read error. The chain combines TRBV7-9 with TRBJ2-7; TRBD2 is a possible D gene (5 bases). The CDR3 is 14 residues long. Germline CDR1 reads SEHNR; CDR2 reads FQNEAQ (reference sequence). CDR3 in DNA: TGCGCCAGCAGCCCTCGGCAGACTAACTACGAGCAGTACTTC. Its translation is CASSPRQTNYEQYF.